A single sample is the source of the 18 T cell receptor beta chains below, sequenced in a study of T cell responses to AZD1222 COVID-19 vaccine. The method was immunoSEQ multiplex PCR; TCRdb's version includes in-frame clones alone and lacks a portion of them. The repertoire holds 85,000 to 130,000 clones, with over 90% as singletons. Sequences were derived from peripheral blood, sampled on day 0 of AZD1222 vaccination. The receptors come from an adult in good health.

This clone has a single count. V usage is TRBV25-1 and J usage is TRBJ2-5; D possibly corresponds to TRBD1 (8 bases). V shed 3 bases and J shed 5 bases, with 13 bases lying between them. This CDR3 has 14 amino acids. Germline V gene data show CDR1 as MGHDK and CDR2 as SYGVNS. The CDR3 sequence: CASSDPQGGETQYF. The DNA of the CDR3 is TGTGCCAGCAGTGATCCACAGGGGGGGGAGACCCAGTACTTC. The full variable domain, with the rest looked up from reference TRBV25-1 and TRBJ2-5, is EADIYQTPRYLVIGTGKKITLECSQTMGHDKMYWYQQDPGMELHLIHYSYGVNSTEKGDLSSESTVSRIRTEHFPLTLESARPSHTSQYLCASSDPQGGETQYFGPGTRLLVL.

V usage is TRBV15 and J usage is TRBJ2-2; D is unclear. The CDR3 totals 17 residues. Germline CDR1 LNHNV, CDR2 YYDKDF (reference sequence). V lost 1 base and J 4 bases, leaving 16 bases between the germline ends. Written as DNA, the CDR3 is TGTGCCACCAGCAGAGTTCTTCATTCGCTGAGCACCGGGGAGCTGTTTTTT. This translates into CATSRVLHSLSTGELFF.

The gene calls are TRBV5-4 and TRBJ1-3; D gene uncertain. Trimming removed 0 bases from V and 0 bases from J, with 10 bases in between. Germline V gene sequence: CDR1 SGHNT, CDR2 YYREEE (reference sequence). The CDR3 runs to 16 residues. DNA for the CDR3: TGTGCCAGCAGCTTGGGGCATCCCCCCTCTGGAAACACCATATATTTT. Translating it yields CASSLGHPPSGNTIYF.

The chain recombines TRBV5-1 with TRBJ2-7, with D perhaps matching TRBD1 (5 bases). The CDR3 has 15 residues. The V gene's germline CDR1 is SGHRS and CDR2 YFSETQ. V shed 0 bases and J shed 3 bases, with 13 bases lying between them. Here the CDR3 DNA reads TGCGCCAGCAGCTTGGCCGGCGACAGATTCTACGAGCAGTACTTC. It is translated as CASSLAGDRFYEQYF.

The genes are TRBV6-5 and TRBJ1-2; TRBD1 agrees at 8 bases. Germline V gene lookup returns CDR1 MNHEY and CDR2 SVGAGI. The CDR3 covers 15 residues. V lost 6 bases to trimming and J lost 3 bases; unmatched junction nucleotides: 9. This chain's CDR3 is CASRGLDRVHYGYTF. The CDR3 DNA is TGTGCCAGCAGAGGGTTGGACAGGGTGCACTATGGCTACACCTTC.

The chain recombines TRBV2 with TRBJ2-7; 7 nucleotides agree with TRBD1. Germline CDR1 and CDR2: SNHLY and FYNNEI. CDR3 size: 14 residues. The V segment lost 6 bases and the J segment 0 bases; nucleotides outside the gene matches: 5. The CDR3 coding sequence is TGTGCCAGCAGGTCCGGGACAGTCTCCTACGAGCAGTACTTC. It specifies CASRSGTVSYEQYF. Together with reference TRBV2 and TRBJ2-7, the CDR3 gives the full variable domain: EPEVTQTPSHQVTQMGQEVILRCVPISNHLYFYWYRQILGQKVEFLVSFYNNEISEKSEIFDDQFSVERPDGSNFTLKIRSTKLEDSAMYFCASRSGTVSYEQYFGPGTRLTVT.

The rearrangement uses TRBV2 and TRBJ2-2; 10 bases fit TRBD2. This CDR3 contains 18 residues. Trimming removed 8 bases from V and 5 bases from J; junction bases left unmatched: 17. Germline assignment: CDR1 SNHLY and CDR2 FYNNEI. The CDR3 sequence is CASPEGKGLAGETGELFF. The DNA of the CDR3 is TGTGCCAGCCCGGAAGGGAAAGGGCTAGCGGGAGAAACCGGGGAGCTGTTTTTT.

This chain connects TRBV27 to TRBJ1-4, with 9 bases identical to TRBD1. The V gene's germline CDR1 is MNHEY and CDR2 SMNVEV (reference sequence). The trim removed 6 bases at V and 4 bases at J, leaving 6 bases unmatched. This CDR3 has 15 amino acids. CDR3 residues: CASRAWGQGNEKLFF. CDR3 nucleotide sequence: TGTGCCAGCAGGGCTTGGGGACAGGGTAATGAAAAACTGTTTTTT.

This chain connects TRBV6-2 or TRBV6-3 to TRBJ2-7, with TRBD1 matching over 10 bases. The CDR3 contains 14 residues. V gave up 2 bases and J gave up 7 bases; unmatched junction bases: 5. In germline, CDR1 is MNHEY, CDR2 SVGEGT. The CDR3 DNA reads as TGTGCCAGCAGTTACGGACAGGGGGGGTTGGAGCAGTACTTC. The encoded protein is CASSYGQGGLEQYF.

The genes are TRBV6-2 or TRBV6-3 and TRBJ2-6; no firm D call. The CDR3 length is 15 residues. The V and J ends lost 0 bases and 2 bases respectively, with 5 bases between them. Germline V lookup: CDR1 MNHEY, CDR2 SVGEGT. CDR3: CASSYSGTGANVLTF. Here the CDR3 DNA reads TGTGCCAGCAGTTACTCGGGGACTGGGGCCAACGTCCTGACTTTC.

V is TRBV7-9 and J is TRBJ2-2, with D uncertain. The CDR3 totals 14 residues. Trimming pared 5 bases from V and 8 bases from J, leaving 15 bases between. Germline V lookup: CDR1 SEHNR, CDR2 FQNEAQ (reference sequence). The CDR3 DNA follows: TGTGCCAGCAGCCACCCGAGGTTTACGGGGGAGCTGTTTTTT. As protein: CASSHPRFTGELFF. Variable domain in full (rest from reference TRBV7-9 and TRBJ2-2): DTGVSQNPRHKITKRGQNVTFRCDPISEHNRLYWYRQTLGQGPEFLTYFQNEAQLEKSRLLSDRFSAERPKGSFSTLEIQRTEQGDSAMYLCASSHPRFTGELFFGEGSRLTVL.

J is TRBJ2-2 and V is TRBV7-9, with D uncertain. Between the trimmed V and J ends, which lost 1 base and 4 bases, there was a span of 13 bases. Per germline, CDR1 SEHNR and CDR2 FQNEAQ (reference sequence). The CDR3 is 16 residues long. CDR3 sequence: CASSLGAGGGTGELFF. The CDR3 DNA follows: TGTGCCAGCAGCTTAGGGGCAGGCGGCGGCACCGGGGAGCTGTTTTTT.

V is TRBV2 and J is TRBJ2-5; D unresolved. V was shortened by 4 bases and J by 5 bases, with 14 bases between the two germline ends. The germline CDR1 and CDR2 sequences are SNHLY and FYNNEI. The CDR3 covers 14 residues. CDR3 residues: CASSVGRQVETQYF. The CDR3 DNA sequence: TGTGCCAGCAGTGTAGGCAGGCAAGTGGAGACCCAGTACTTC. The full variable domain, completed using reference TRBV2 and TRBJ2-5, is EPEVTQTPSHQVTQMGQEVILRCVPISNHLYFYWYRQILGQKVEFLVSFYNNEISEKSEIFDDQFSVERPDGSNFTLKIRSTKLEDSAMYFCASSVGRQVETQYFGPGTRLLVL.

Written as DNA, the CDR3 is TGTGCCAGCTTCAAGGGGGTGAACACTGAAGCTTTCTTT. Translated, it gives CASFKGVNTEAFF. The chain joins TRBV21-1 to TRBJ1-1; TRBD1, the D gene given by the table, was not confirmed from the DNA. TRBV21-1 is a pseudogene. The CDR3 runs to 13 residues.

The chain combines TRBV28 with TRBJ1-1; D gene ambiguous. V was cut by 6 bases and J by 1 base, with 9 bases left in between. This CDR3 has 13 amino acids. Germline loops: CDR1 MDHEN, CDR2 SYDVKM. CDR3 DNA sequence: TGTGCCAGCAGCCCAGACCAGAACACTGAAGCTTTCTTT. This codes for CASSPDQNTEAFF.

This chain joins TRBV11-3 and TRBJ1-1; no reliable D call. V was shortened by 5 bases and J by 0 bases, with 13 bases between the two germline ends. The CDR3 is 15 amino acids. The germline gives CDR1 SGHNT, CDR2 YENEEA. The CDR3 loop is CASSRHGPMNTEAFF. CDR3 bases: TGTGCCAGCAGCAGACACGGCCCCATGAACACTGAAGCTTTCTTT.

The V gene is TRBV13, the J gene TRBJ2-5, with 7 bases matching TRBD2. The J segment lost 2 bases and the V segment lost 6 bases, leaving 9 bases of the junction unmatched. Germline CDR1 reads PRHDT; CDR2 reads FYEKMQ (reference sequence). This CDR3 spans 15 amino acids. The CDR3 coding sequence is TGTGCCAGCAGAGAGTGGCGGGGACTACAAGAGACCCAGTACTTC. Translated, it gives CASREWRGLQETQYF. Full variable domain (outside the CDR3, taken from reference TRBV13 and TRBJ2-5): AAGVIQSPRHLIKEKRETATLKCYPIPRHDTVYWYQQGPGQDPQFLISFYEKMQSDKGSIPDRFSAQQFSDYHSELNMSSLELGDSALYFCASREWRGLQETQYFGPGTRLLVL.

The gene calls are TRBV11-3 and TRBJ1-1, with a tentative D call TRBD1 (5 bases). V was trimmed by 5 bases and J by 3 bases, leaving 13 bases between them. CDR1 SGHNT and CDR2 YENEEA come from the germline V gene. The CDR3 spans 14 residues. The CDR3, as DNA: TGTGCCAGCAGCCCCAATCCGGGACACACTGAAGCTTTCTTT. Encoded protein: CASSPNPGHTEAFF. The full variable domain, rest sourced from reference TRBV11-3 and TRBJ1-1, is EAGVVQSPRYKIIEKKQPVAFWCNPISGHNTLYWYLQNLGQGPELLIRYENEEAVDDSQLPKDRFSAERLKGVDSTLKIQPAELGDSAVYLCASSPNPGHTEAFFGQGTRLTVV.